This TCR beta chain was captured by sequencing in a study of T-cell reconstitution after alpha-beta-depleted transplantation in children. General study results and limits: By one year post-transplant, T-cell counts and diversity largely arose from T cells that were newly produced. Expanded clones from the graft, numbering several hundred, reportedly supplied alpha-beta T cells about two months after transplant. In some patients, recipient T cells and intrathymic progenitors surviving conditioning explained high day-60 diversity.

The V segment lost 2 bases and the J segment 2 bases; nucleotides outside the gene matches: 12. The length of the CDR3 is 20 residues. Germline V gene sequence: CDR1 MNHEY, CDR2 SVGEGT. This clonotype showed up many times. Its antigen remains unidentified. Researchers prepared the TCRbeta library using unique molecular identifiers, the study reports. TCRdb re-analysed the PCR reads in MiXCR, keeping a single row per CDR3 protein. The sample has over 45,000 distinct CDR3 sequences, about 9% seen once. The chain combines TRBV6-2 or TRBV6-3 with TRBJ2-3; TRBD2 aligns across 14 bases. This receptor was taken from a male patient aged 2-15 years who had a stem cell transplant for chronic granulomatous disease, so the T cells may come from the graft donor. The material sequenced was PBMCs, mostly from graft donor cells, taken 60 days after TCRalphabeta/CD19-depleted stem cell transplant. The CDR3 reads CASSYAFGTSGSVVTDTQYF. CDR3 sequence (DNA): TGTGCCAGCAGTTACGCCTTCGGGACTAGCGGGAGTGTAGTCACAGATACGCAGTATTTT.